Below, 6 T cell receptor beta chains from the same sample are listed, as sequenced in a study of blood T cells in healthy people across ages. Primed by a sample-barcoded 5' primer and a J-beta primer mix, a second PCR proceeded for about 6 to 11 cycles. TCRdb independently ran MiXCR on the 5' RACE reads; one entry per CDR3 protein. Of about 1.8 million distinct CDR3 sequences in the sample, less than 50% were seen once. Sequences were obtained from blood. Receptors originate from a woman in her 40s in good health.

The gene calls are TRBV4-1 and TRBJ1-1; perhaps TRBD1 as D (5 bases). The CDR3 runs 14 residues. V was cut by 3 bases and J by 5 bases, with 13 bases left in between. Germline CDR1 reads MGHRA; CDR2 reads YSYEKL. The DNA for the CDR3 is TGCGCCAGCAGCCAGGGTGGGGGTTGGACTGAAGCTTTCTTT. This codes for CASSQGGGWTEAFF.

The chain uses TRBV6-6 and TRBJ1-4, with a weak D call TRBD1 (5 bases). Trimming stripped 6 bases from V and 11 bases from J, with 10 bases between. Germline lookup yields CDR1 MNHNY and CDR2 SVGAGI (reference sequence). The CDR3 spans 11 residues. The DNA for the CDR3 is TGTGCCAGCAGCGGGACGGGGAAACTGTTTTTT. It translates to CASSGTGKLFF.

A few counts support this clonotype. The J gene is TRBJ1-2, the V gene TRBV12-3 or TRBV12-4; 7 bases fit TRBD1. The V and J ends lost 2 bases and 8 bases, in that order; junction bases with no gene match: 8. The CDR3 sequence is 14 residues long. The CDR3 DNA reads TGTGCCAGCAGTTTAAGGGACAGCCCTTTCGGCTACACCTTC. Translating gives CASSLRDSPFGYTF.

This chain links TRBV6-1 with TRBJ2-1, with D unresolved. Germline V gene sequence: CDR1 MNHNS, CDR2 SASEGT. The CDR3 is 12 amino acids. Trimming cost V 3 bases and J 13 bases, with 13 bases left between them. The CDR3 spells CASSEGSETQFF. CDR3 in DNA: TGTGCCAGCAGTGAGGGAAGTGAGACCCAGTTCTTC.

This clonotype has more than one count but fewer than ten. The CDR3 loop reads CASSPDYSNEQFF. DNA for the CDR3: TGTGCCAGCAGCCCGGACTACTCCAATGAGCAGTTCTTC. The rearrangement joins TRBV7-9 to TRBJ2-1; TRBD2 is a possible D gene (6 bases). Trimming left V 5 bases short and J 6 bases short, with 11 bases between. This CDR3 is built from 13 residues. Germline loops: CDR1 SEHNR, CDR2 FQNEAQ (reference sequence).

The V call is TRBV20-1, the J call TRBJ1-2; 7 bases map to TRBD1. With V trimmed by 0 bases and J by 12 bases, 10 bases remained unmatched. The CDR3 has 13 amino acids. Germline CDR1 reads DFQATT; CDR2 reads SNEGSKA (reference sequence). CDR3 amino acids: CSARDLSEGGHTF. Here the CDR3 DNA reads TGCAGTGCTAGAGATCTGTCAGAAGGGGGCCACACCTTC.